This T cell receptor beta chain derives from a study of a mutant IDH1 vaccine in newly diagnosed glioma. Study details: Onset of vaccination occurred 4-6 weeks following radiotherapy alone, or with temozolomide cycles. Before enrollment, patients got radiotherapy alone, temozolomide alone, or mostly the combination.

The table lists this clone with a few counts. Its antigen is not identified. Clones were read by immunoSEQ multiplex PCR, and TCRdb kept only the in-frame ones, dropping some. This table holds under 150,000 clones, 85% to 90% found once. Points from the study as a whole: Changes to the top peripheral T cell clonotypes appeared unrelated to pseudoprogression.

Regarding time point: week 11, during vaccination. A 20-mer mutant IDH1 peptide at 300 ug was injected subcutaneously with topical imiquimod. Astrocytomas that were new, WHO grade 3 or 4, IDH1-mutant and ATRX-lost were present in the donors. Per germline, CDR1 MDHEN and CDR2 SYDVKM. Unmatched junction bases numbered 9, after V lost 10 bases and J lost 3 bases. This CDR3 comprises 15 residues. The chain employs TRBV28 and TRBJ2-2; 9 nucleotides match TRBD2. This specimen was PBMCs, taken from a glioma patient whose treatment included an IDH1 peptide vaccine. The TCR was taken from a woman aged 45-65 years with glioma. The CDR3 DNA is TGTGCCATCACGGAAGGCGGGAGGGACACCGGGGAGCTGTTTTTT. This gives the protein CAITEGGRDTGELFF. Together with reference TRBV28 and TRBJ2-2, the CDR3 gives the full variable domain: DVKVTQSSRYLVKRTGEKVFLECVQDMDHENMFWYRQDPGLGLRLIYFSYDVKMKEKGDIPEGYSVSREKKERFSLILESASTNQTSMYLCAITEGGRDTGELFFGEGSRLTVL.